Following are 21 T cell receptor beta chains from one sample sequenced in a study of OX40 agonist ivuxolimab in advanced cancers. Method: immunoSEQ multiplex PCR; TCRdb's copy keeps in-frame clones and lacks some. The top ten clones hold 45% to 50% of a sample with roughly 12,000 clones, approximately 90% of them seen once. The sequenced sample was CD4+ or CD8+ T cells sorted from blood, obtained in a trial of the OX40 agonist ivuxolimab. Receptors originate from an adult with an advanced solid tumor such as melanoma, head and neck, liver or kidney cancer.

This rearrangement joins TRBV30 to TRBJ2-3; D remains ambiguous. Germline V CDR1 and CDR2: GTSNPN, SVGIG (reference sequence). This CDR3 comprises 12 residues. V gave up 1 base and J gave up 11 bases, with 13 bases separating them. CDR3 residues: CAWSATGGGQYF. Written as DNA, the CDR3 is TGTGCCTGGAGTGCGACGGGCGGCGGGCAGTATTTT.

The CDR3 region has the DNA TGTGCCAGCAGCTTGGTTGGATATACAGATACGCAGTATTTT. Its protein is CASSLVGYTDTQYF. The chain joins TRBV5-5 to TRBJ2-3, with D unresolved. Germline V gene data show CDR1 as SGHKS and CDR2 as YYEKEE (reference sequence). Trimming shortened V by 0 bases and J by 3 bases, and 8 bases separated the two germline ends. CDR3 length: 14 amino acids.

In DNA form, the CDR3 reads TGTGCCAGCAGCGTAAATACAGATCCTGGAAACACCATATATTTT. This translates into CASSVNTDPGNTIYF. V and J are TRBV9 and TRBJ1-3; no definite D call. Germline lookup yields CDR1 SGDLS and CDR2 YYNGEE. V was cut by 1 base and J by 2 bases, with 10 bases left in between. The CDR3 spans 15 residues. The whole variable domain, remainder taken from reference TRBV9 and TRBJ1-3, is DSGVTQTPKHLITATGQRVTLRCSPRSGDLSVYWYQQSLDQGLQFLIQYYNGEERAKGNILERFSAQQFPDLHSELNLSSLELGDSALYFCASSVNTDPGNTIYFGEGSWLTVV.

V usage is TRBV28 and J usage is TRBJ1-4; no definite D call. V gave up 5 bases and J gave up 6 bases, with 4 bases separating them. The CDR3 extends over 11 amino acids. CDR1 and CDR2 from the germline V gene are MDHEN and SYDVKM. CDR3 sequence (DNA): TGTGCCAGCAGTACGGATGAAAAACTGTTTTTT. This codes for CASSTDEKLFF.

This rearrangement joins TRBV11-2 to TRBJ1-1, with a possible D match to TRBD1 (5 bases). The germline CDR1 and CDR2 sequences are SGHAT and FQNNGV. The CDR3 is 13 residues long. V lost 5 bases and J lost 4, with 11 bases in between. This chain's CDR3 is CASSPLGRTEAFF. The DNA of the CDR3 is TGTGCCAGCAGCCCTTTGGGGCGCACTGAAGCTTTCTTT.

The V gene is TRBV11-2, the J gene TRBJ2-2, with D unclear. The germline V and J ends were trimmed by 7 bases and 2 bases, with 2 bases remaining between them. Germline assignment: CDR1 SGHAT and CDR2 FQNNGV. The CDR3 extends over 11 amino acids. The CDR3 is CASTNTGELFF. CDR3 nucleotides: TGTGCCAGCACCAACACCGGGGAGCTGTTTTTT.

The V and J genes are TRBV19 and TRBJ2-1; D might be TRBD1 or TRBD2, each matching 5 bases. Per the germline V gene, CDR1 is LNHDA and CDR2 is SQIVND (reference sequence). Trimming pared 6 bases from V and 7 bases from J, leaving 22 bases between. This CDR3 region has 16 residues. CDR3 loop: CASRFSPGTPSNEQFF. DNA of the CDR3: TGTGCCAGTAGATTTTCCCCCGGGACCCCCTCTAATGAGCAGTTCTTC.

J is TRBJ2-2 and V is TRBV5-4; D gene ambiguous. CDR1 and CDR2 from the germline V gene are SGHNT and YYREEE (reference sequence). V gave up 3 bases and J gave up 2 bases, with 8 bases separating them. There are 14 residues in the CDR3. The CDR3 loop reads CASSSALNTGELFF. The CDR3 region has the DNA TGTGCCAGCAGCTCTGCCTTAAACACCGGGGAGCTGTTTTTT. The complete variable domain, with remaining parts taken from reference TRBV5-4 and TRBJ2-2, reads ETGVTQSPTHLIKTRGQQVTLRCSSQSGHNTVSWYQQALGQGPQFIFQYYREEENGRGNFPPRFSGLQFPNYSSELNVNALELDDSALYLCASSSALNTGELFFGEGSRLTVL.

V usage is TRBV4-3 and J usage is TRBJ1-1; D might be TRBD1 (6 bases). The CDR3 runs 15 residues. Trimming shortened V by 0 bases and J by 3 bases, and 11 bases separated the two germline ends. CDR1 is LGHNA, CDR2 YSLEER, per germline. The CDR3 region has the DNA TGCGCCAGCAGCCAAGATATTAGGGGGTACACTGAAGCTTTCTTT. Its protein is CASSQDIRGYTEAFF.

The rearrangement uses TRBV10-2 and TRBJ2-7; 7 nucleotides agree with TRBD1. The CDR3 is 15 amino acids. In germline, CDR1 is WSHSY, CDR2 SAAADI. V trimming: 10 bases; J trimming: 0 bases; junction bases outside the gene matches: 12. CDR3 sequence (DNA): TGCGCCACGACTCTAGACAGGGTCGGCTCCTACGAGCAGTACTTC. The encoded protein is CATTLDRVGSYEQYF.

The rearrangement joins TRBV4-3 to TRBJ2-7; D not resolved. The CDR3 extends over 15 amino acids. CDR1 and CDR2 from the germline V gene are LGHNA and YSLEER. V lost 0 bases and J lost 4, with 13 bases in between. CDR3: CASSQDLSRGYEQYF. In DNA form, the CDR3 reads TGCGCCAGCAGCCAAGATTTGTCTAGAGGTTACGAGCAGTACTTC.

This clone appeared a few times. CDR3 coding DNA: TGCAGCGCGTGGACTAGCGGGAGTGGGTCGTTCTTC. Encoded protein: CSAWTSGSGSFF. The chain couples TRBV29-1 to TRBJ2-1; 13 positions agree with TRBD2. J lost 15 bases, V lost 7 bases, and 9 bases had no gene match. CDR3 length: 12 residues. CDR1 and CDR2 from the germline V gene are SQVTM and ANQGSEA.

The genes are TRBV7-8 and TRBJ2-1; 8 bases match TRBD1. Germline CDR1 reads SGHVS; CDR2 reads FQNEAQ. The J segment lost 6 bases and the V segment lost 2 bases, leaving 3 bases of the junction unmatched. The CDR3 consists of 14 residues. The CDR3 spells CASSLSGTGNEQFF. In DNA form, the CDR3 reads TGTGCCAGCAGCTTATCCGGGACAGGCAATGAGCAGTTCTTC.

The chain combines TRBV18 with TRBJ1-4; D not certain. Trimming removed 8 bases from V and 4 bases from J, with 11 bases in between. Germline V CDR1 and CDR2: KGHSH, LQKENI. CDR3 length: 13 amino acids. The CDR3 DNA is TGTGCCAGCCAAGCCGAGGGTAATGAAAAACTGTTTTTT. Protein product: CASQAEGNEKLFF.

The V call is TRBV27, the J call TRBJ2-7; TRBD1 might be the D (6 bases). The CDR3 is 13 amino acids. Trimming took off 3 bases at V and 2 bases at J, with 8 bases between the two ends. Germline-derived CDR1 and CDR2 are MNHEY and SMNVEV (reference sequence). CDR3 sequence reads: CASSFGTTYEQYF. CDR3 nucleotides: TGTGCCAGCAGTTTCGGGACAACCTACGAGCAGTACTTC.

The gene calls are TRBV19 and TRBJ2-1, with 11 bases aligning to TRBD2. This CDR3 contains 16 residues. Germline assignment: CDR1 LNHDA and CDR2 SQIVND (reference sequence). V dropped 5 bases and J dropped 1; count of bases not matched to a gene: 4. CDR3 loop: CASSLRTSGSYNEQFF. Here the CDR3 DNA reads TGTGCCAGTAGTCTCAGGACTAGCGGGTCCTACAATGAGCAGTTCTTC. Based on the CDR3 plus reference TRBV19 and TRBJ2-1, the full variable domain is DGGITQSPKYLFRKEGQNVTLSCEQNLNHDAMYWYRQDPGQGLRLIYYSQIVNDFQKGDIAEGYSVSREKKESFPLTVTSAQKNPTAFYLCASSLRTSGSYNEQFFGPGTRLTVL.

The chain has TRBV27 and TRBJ1-1; 7 bases match TRBD1. This CDR3 is built from 15 residues. The germline CDR1 and CDR2 sequences are MNHEY and SMNVEV (reference sequence). With 2 bases clipped from V and 2 bases from J, the junction kept 5 bases outside the gene matches. The CDR3 here is CASSLMTGLNTEAFF. DNA for the CDR3: TGTGCCAGCAGTTTAATGACAGGGCTAAACACTGAAGCTTTCTTT.

The V call is TRBV7-9, the J call TRBJ2-3, with D unclear. Germline V lookup: CDR1 SEHNR, CDR2 FQNEAQ (reference sequence). V gave up 0 bases and J gave up 3 bases, with 7 bases separating them. The CDR3 is 14 amino acids. The CDR3 region has the DNA TGTGCCAGCAGCTTAGCAGGTGCGACAGATACGCAGTATTTT. Amino acids: CASSLAGATDTQYF.

The rearrangement uses TRBV20-1 and TRBJ2-3; D is unclear. Germline CDR1 is DFQATT and CDR2 is SNEGSKA (reference sequence). V dropped 3 bases and J dropped 2 bases, with 3 bases sitting between them. The CDR3 has 11 residues. The CDR3 nucleotides are TGCAGTGCTAGGACCACAGATACGCAGTATTTT. It codes for CSARTTDTQYF.

The CDR3 is CASRGVSFTDTQYF. In nucleotides, the CDR3 is TGTGCCAGCAGGGGAGTGAGTTTCACAGATACGCAGTATTTT. The chain recombines TRBV6-1 with TRBJ2-3; D may be TRBD2 (5 bases). The CDR3 extends over 14 amino acids. Germline V gene sequence: CDR1 MNHNS, CDR2 SASEGT. Deletions cut 6 bases from V and 2 bases from J, with 12 bases between.

V gene TRBV6-5 combines with J gene TRBJ2-3, with D possibly being TRBD2 (6 bases). Germline lookup yields CDR1 MNHEY and CDR2 SVGAGI. The CDR3 extends over 15 amino acids. V was cut by 6 bases and J by 4 bases, with 17 bases left in between. As DNA, the CDR3 is TGTGCCAGCAGGGGGGGAGGATTGTTGGCAGATACGCAGTATTTT. Residues: CASRGGGLLADTQYF.